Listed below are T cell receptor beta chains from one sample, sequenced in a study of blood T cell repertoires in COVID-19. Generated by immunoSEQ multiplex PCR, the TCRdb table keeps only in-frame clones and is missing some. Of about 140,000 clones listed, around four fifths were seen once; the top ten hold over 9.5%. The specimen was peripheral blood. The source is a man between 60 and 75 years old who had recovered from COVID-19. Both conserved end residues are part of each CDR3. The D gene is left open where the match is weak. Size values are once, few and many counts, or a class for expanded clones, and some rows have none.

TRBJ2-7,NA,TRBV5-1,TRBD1,CASSLGGQGAYEQYF,TGCGCCAGCAGCTTGGGGGGACAGGGGGCCTACGAGCAGTACTTC
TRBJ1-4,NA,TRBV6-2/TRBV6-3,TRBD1,CASSSHRGPNEKLFF,TGTGCCAGCAGTTCCCACAGGGGCCCTAATGAAAAACTGTTTTTT
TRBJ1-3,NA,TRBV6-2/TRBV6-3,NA,CASSYRGVYGNTIYF,TGTGCCAGCAGTTACCGCGGGGTGTACGGAAACACCATATATTTT
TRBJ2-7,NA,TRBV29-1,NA,CSAVGGSYEQYF,TGCAGCGCTGTCGGGGGCTCCTACGAGCAGTACTTC
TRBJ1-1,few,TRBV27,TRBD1,CASSRSAGTGGKSEAFF,TGTGCCAGCAGTCGATCGGCCGGGACAGGGGGCAAAAGCGAAGCTTTCTTT
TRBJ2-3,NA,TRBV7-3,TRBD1,CASSPGTGVLTDTQYF,TGTGCCAGCAGCCCCGGGACAGGGGTTTTGACAGATACGCAGTATTTT
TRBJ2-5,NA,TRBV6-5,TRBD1,CASSRGQQQETQYF,TGTGCCAGCAGTCGGGGACAGCAACAAGAGACCCAGTACTTC
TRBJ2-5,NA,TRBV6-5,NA,CASRTLSEETQYF,TGTGCCAGCAGGACCCTCAGCGAAGAGACCCAGTACTTC
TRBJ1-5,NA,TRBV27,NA,CASSLFPPQGAGNQPQHF,TGTGCCAGCAGTTTATTTCCCCCACAGGGAGCAGGCAATCAGCCCCAGCATTTT
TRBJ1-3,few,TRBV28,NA,CASSLGGFDRPGSGNTIYF,TGTGCCAGCAGTTTAGGGGGATTTGACAGGCCCGGCTCTGGAAACACCATATATTTT
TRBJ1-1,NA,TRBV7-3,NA,CASSFLANTEAFF,TGTGCCAGCAGCTTTCTGGCAAACACTGAAGCTTTCTTT
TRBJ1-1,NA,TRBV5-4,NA,CASSPDRGRNTEAFF,TGTGCCAGCAGCCCGGATCGTGGGAGGAACACTGAAGCTTTCTTT
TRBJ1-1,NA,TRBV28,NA,CASSFRSTEAFF,TGTGCCAGCAGTTTCCGTTCCACTGAAGCTTTCTTT
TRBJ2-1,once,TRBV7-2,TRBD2,CASSLASSGRAGEQFF,TGTGCCAGCAGCTTAGCGTCTAGCGGGAGGGCCGGTGAGCAGTTCTTC
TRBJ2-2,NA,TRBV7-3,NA,CASSLVGRDGDTGELFF,TGTGCCAGCAGCTTGGTAGGCAGGGATGGTGACACCGGGGAGCTGTTTTTT
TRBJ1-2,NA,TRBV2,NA,CASSTYGGFGYTF,TGTGCCAGCAGTACCTATGGGGGCTTTGGCTACACCTTC
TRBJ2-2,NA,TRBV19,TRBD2,CASSTLAGANTGELFF,TGTGCCAGTAGCACCCTAGCGGGGGCGAACACCGGGGAGCTGTTTTTT
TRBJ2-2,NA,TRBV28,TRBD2,CASSSSGRANTGELFF,TGTGCCAGCAGTTCCAGCGGGAGGGCGAACACCGGGGAGCTGTTTTTT
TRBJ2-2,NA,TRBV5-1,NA,CASSPDSNTGELFF,TGCGCCAGCAGCCCCGACTCGAACACCGGGGAGCTGTTTTTT
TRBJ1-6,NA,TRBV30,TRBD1,CAWSVKGQANSPLHF,TGTGCCTGGAGTGTAAAGGGACAGGCTAATTCACCCCTCCACTTT
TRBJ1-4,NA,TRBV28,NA,CASSQGRGNEKLFF,TGTGCCAGCAGTCAAGGGCGGGGTAATGAAAAACTGTTTTTT
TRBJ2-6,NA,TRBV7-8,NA,CASLAGVGANVLTF,TGTGCCAGTCTCGCCGGGGTCGGGGCCAACGTCCTGACTTTC
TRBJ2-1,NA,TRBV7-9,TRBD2,CASSSQGSGRATYNEQFF,TGTGCCAGCAGCTCTCAGGGTAGCGGGAGGGCCACCTACAATGAGCAGTTCTTC
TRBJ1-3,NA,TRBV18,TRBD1,CASSRDRVVGNTIYF,TGTGCCAGCTCCCGCGACAGGGTGGTTGGAAACACCATATATTTT
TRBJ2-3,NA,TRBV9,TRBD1,CASSGGQGRRDTQYF,TGTGCCAGCAGCGGAGGACAGGGTAGACGGGATACGCAGTATTTT